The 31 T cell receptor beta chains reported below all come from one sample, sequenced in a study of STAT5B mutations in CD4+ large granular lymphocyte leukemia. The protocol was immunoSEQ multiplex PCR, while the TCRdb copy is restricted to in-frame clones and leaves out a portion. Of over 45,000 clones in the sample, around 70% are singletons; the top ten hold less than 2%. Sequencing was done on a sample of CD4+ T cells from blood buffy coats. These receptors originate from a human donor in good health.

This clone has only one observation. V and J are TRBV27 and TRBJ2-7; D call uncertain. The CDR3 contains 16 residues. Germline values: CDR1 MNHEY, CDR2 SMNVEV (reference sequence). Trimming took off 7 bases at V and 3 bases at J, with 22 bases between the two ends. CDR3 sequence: CASNAFEGPINYEQYF. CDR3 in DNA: TGTGCCAGCAATGCCTTCGAAGGACCCATAAACTACGAGCAGTACTTC.

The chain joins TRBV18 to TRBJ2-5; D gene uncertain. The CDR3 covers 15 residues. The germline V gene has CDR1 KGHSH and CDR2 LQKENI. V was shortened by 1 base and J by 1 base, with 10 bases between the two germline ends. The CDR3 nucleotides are TGTGCCAGCTCACCACTAGGGCAGGCCCAAGAGACCCAGTACTTC. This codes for CASSPLGQAQETQYF.

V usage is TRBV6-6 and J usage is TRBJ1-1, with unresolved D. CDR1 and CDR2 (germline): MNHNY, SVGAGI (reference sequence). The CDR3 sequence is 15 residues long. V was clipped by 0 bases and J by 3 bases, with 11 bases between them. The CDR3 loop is CASSYSTPGDTEAFF. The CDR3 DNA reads TGTGCCAGCAGTTACTCGACCCCGGGAGACACTGAAGCTTTCTTT.

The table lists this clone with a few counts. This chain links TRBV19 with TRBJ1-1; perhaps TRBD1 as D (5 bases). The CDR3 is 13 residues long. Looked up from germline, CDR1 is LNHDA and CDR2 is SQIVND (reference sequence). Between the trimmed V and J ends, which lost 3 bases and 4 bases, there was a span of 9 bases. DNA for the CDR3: TGTGCCAGTAGTATTCGGCAGGGCACTGAAGCTTTCTTT. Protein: CASSIRQGTEAFF.

Written as DNA, the CDR3 is TGTGCCAGCAGCTATCACGGGGCCAATGAGCAGTTCTTC. It specifies CASSYHGANEQFF. V is TRBV11-2 and J is TRBJ2-1; the D call may be TRBD1 or TRBD2 (5 bases each). Between the trimmed V and J ends, which lost 4 bases and 6 bases, there was a span of 10 bases. This CDR3 comprises 13 residues. Germline CDR1 SGHAT, CDR2 FQNNGV.

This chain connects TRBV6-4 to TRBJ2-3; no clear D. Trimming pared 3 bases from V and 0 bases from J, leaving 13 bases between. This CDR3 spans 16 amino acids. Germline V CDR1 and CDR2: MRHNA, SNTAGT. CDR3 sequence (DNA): TGTGCCAGCAGTGAGGGGTATACCACTAGCACAGATACGCAGTATTTT. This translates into CASSEGYTTSTDTQYF.

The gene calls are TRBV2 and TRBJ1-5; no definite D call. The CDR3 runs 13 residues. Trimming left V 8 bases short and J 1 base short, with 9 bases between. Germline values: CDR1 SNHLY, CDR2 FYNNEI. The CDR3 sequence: CASSWKSNQPQHF. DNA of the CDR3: TGTGCCAGCTCGTGGAAAAGCAATCAGCCCCAGCATTTT. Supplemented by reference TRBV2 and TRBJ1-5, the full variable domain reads EPEVTQTPSHQVTQMGQEVILRCVPISNHLYFYWYRQILGQKVEFLVSFYNNEISEKSEIFDDQFSVERPDGSNFTLKIRSTKLEDSAMYFCASSWKSNQPQHFGDGTRLSIL.

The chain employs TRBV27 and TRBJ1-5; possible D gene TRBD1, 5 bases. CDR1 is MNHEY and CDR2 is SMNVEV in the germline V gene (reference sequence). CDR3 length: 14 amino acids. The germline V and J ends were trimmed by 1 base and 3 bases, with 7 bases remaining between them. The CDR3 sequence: CASSLWGDNQPQHF. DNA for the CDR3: TGTGCCAGCAGTTTATGGGGGGACAATCAGCCCCAGCATTTT.

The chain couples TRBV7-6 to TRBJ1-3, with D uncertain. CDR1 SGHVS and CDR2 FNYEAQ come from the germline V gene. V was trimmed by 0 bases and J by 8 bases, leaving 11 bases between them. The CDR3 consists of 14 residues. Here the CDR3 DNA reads TGTGCCAGCAGCTTAGCTCAACAGTCGGACACCATATATTTT. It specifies CASSLAQQSDTIYF.

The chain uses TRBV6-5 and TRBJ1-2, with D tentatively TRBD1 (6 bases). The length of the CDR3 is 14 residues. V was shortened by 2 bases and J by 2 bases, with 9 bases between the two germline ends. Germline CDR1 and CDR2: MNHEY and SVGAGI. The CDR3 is CASSYLTGNYGYTF. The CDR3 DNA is TGTGCCAGCAGTTACCTGACAGGCAACTATGGCTACACCTTC.

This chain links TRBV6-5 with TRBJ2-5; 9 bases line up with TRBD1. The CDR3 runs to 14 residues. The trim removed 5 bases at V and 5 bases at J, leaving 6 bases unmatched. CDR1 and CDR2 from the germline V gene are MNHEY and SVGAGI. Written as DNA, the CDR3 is TGTGCCAGCAGTCCACAGGGGGCCGGGGAGACCCAGTACTTC. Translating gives CASSPQGAGETQYF.

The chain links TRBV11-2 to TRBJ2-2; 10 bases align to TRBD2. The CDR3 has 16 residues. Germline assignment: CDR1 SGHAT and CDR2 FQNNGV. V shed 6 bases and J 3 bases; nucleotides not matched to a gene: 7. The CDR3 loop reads CASSRDSGGHTGELFF. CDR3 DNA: TGTGCCAGCAGTAGGGATAGCGGGGGGCACACCGGGGAGCTGTTTTTT.

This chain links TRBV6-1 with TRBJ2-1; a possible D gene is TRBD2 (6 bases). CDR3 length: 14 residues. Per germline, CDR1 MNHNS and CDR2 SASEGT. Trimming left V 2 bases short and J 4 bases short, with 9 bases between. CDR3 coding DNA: TGTGCCAGCAGTGAATTTCGGGAGTACAATGAGCAGTTCTTC. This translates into CASSEFREYNEQFF.

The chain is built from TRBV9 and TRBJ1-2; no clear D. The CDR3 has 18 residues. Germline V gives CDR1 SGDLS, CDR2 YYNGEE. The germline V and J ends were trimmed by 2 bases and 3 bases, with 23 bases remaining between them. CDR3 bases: TGTGCCAGCAGCGTGGATGGGGAATCGAACCAGGCGTACTATGGCTACACCTTC. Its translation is CASSVDGESNQAYYGYTF.

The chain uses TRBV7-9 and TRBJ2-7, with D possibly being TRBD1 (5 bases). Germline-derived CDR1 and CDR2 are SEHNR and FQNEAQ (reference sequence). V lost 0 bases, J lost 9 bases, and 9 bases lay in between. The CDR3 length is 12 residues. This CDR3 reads CASSLADSSQYF. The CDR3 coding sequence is TGTGCCAGCAGCTTAGCCGACAGTTCGCAGTACTTC.

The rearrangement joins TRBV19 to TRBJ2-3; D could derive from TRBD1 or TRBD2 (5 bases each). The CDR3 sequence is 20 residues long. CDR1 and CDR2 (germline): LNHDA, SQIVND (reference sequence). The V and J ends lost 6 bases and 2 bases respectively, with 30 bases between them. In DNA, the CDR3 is TGTGCCAGTAGCGGACGGGGACGACCCCTCGGATCCGGGGCCACAGATACGCAGTATTTT. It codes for CASSGRGRPLGSGATDTQYF.

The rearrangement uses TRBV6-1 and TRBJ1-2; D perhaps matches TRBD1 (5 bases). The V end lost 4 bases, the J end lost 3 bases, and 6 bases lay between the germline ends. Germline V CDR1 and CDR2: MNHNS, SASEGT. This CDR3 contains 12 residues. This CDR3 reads CASSGGDYGYTF. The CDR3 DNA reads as TGTGCCAGCAGTGGAGGGGACTATGGCTACACCTTC.

This CDR3 reads CASTPRRRGANPDEQYF. DNA of the CDR3: TGTGCCAGCACTCCGCGGCGGCGGGGGGCAAATCCCGACGAGCAGTACTTC. The genes are TRBV2 and TRBJ2-7, with 8 bases that match TRBD2. The CDR3 length is 17 residues. After removal of 7 bases from V and 5 bases from J, the junction contained 19 bases not matched to a gene. Germline CDR1 SNHLY, CDR2 FYNNEI. Full variable domain (rest looked up from reference TRBV2 and TRBJ2-7): EPEVTQTPSHQVTQMGQEVILRCVPISNHLYFYWYRQILGQKVEFLVSFYNNEISEKSEIFDDQFSVERPDGSNFTLKIRSTKLEDSAMYFCASTPRRRGANPDEQYFGPGTRLTVT.

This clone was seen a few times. The CDR3 here is CASSLANLSPLHF. CDR3 in DNA: TGTGCCAGCAGCTTAGCGAACCTTTCACCCCTCCACTTT. This chain links TRBV7-9 with TRBJ1-6; D call uncertain. The germline CDR1 and CDR2 sequences are SEHNR and FQNEAQ (reference sequence). The CDR3 is 13 amino acids. V gave up 0 bases and J gave up 9 bases, with 6 bases separating them.

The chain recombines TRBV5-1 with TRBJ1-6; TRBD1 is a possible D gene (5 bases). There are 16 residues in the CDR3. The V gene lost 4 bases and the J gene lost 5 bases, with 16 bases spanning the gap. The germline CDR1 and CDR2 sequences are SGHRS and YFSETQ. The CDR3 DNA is TGCGCCAGCAGCCGGACCTCCGGGACGGATAATTCACCCCTCCACTTT. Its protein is CASSRTSGTDNSPLHF.

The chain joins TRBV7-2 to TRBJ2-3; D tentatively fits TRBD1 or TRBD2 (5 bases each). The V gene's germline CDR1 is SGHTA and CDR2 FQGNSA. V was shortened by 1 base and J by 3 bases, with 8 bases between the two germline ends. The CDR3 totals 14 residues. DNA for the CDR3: TGTGCCAGCAGCTTAGACGGGGCGACAGATACGCAGTATTTT. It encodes CASSLDGATDTQYF.

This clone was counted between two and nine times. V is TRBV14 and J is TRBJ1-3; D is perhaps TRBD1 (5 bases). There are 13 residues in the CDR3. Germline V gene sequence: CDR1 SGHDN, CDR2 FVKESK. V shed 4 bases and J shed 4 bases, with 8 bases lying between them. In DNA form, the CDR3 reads TGTGCCAGCAGCCCGGCAGGGGGAAACACCATATATTTT. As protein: CASSPAGGNTIYF.

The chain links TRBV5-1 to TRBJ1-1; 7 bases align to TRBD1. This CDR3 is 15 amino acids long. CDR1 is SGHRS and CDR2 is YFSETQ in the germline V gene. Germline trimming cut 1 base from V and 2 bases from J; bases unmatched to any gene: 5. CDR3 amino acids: CASSLTGEDNTEAFF. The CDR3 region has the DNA TGCGCCAGCAGCTTGACAGGGGAGGATAACACTGAAGCTTTCTTT.

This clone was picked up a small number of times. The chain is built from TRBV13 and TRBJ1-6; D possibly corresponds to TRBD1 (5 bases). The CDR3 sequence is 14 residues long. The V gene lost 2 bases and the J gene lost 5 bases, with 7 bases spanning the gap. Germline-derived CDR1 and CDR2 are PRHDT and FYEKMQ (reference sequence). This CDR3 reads CASSLRQNNSPLHF. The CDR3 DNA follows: TGTGCCAGCAGCTTAAGACAGAATAATTCACCCCTCCACTTT.

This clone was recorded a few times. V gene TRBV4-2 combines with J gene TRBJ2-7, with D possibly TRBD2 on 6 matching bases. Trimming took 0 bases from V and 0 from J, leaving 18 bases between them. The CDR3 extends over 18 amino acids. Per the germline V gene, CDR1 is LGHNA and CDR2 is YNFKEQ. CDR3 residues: CASSQEGSGGSASYEQYF. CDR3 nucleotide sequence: TGTGCCAGCAGCCAAGAAGGTTCCGGGGGTAGCGCCTCCTACGAGCAGTACTTC.

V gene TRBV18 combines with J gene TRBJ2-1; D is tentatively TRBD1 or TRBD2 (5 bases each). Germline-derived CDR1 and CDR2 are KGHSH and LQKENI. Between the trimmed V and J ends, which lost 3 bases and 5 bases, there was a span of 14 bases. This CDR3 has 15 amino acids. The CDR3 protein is CASSPGARRNNEQFF. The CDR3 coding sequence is TGTGCCAGCTCACCCGGGGCCAGAAGAAACAATGAGCAGTTCTTC.

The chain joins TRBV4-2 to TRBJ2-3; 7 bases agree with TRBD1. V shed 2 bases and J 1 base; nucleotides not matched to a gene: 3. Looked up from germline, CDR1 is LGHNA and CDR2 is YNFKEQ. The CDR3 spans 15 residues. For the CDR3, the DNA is TGTGCCAGCAGCCAACAAACAGGGGGCACAGATACGCAGTATTTT. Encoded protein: CASSQQTGGTDTQYF.

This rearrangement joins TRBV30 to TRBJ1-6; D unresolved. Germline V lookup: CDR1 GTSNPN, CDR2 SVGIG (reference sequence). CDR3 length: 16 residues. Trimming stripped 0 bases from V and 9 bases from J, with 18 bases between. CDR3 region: CAWSVLGVVGSSPLHF. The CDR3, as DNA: TGTGCCTGGAGTGTACTGGGTGTTGTAGGTAGTTCACCCCTCCACTTT.

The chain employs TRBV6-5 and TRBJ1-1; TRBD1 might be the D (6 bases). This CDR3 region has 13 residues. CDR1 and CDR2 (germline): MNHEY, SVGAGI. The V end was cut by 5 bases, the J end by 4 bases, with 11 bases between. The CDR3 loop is CASSTTGSTEAFF. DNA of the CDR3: TGTGCCAGCAGTACTACAGGGAGCACTGAAGCTTTCTTT.

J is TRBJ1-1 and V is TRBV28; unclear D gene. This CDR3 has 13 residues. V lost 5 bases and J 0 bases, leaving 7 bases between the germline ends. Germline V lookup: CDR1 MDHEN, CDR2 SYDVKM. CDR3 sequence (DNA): TGTGCCAGCAGTCGTAGCATGAACACTGAAGCTTTCTTT. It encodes CASSRSMNTEAFF. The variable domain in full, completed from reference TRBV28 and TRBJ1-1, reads DVKVTQSSRYLVKRTGEKVFLECVQDMDHENMFWYRQDPGLGLRLIYFSYDVKMKEKGDIPEGYSVSREKKERFSLILESASTNQTSMYLCASSRSMNTEAFFGQGTRLTVV.

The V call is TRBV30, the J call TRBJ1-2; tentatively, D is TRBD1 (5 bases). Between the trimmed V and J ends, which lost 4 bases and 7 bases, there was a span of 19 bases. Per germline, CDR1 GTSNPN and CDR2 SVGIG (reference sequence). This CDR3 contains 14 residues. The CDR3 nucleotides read TGTGCCTGGAACCGGGACGGCCGTGGGGGTGGCTACACCTTC. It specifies CAWNRDGRGGGYTF.